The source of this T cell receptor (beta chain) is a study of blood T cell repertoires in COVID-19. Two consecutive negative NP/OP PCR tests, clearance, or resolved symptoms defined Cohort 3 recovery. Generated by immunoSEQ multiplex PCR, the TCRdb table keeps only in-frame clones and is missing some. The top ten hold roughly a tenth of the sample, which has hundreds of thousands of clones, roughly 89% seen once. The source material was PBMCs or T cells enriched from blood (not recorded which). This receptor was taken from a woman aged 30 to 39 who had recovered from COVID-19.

The DNA of the CDR3 is TGTGCCACCAGCAGGGCACATTCCTATAATTCACCCCTCCACTTT. Its translation: CATSRAHSYNSPLHF. V is TRBV15 and J is TRBJ1-6, with unresolved D. In germline, CDR1 is LNHNV, CDR2 YYDKDF (reference sequence). With 3 bases removed from V and 1 base from J, the gap between germline ends came to 7 bases. The CDR3 runs to 15 residues.